This record covers a single TCR beta chain. There are many counts of this clonotype. Its target antigen remains unknown. Per-nucleotide qualities are absent, and no much larger clonotype sits a single base away. The data were taken from a study of identical twins (TCRdb year 2016). For the wider study: TCR alpha and beta repertoires from monozygotic twins, unrelated adults of various ages and cord blood were deep-sequenced to test whether fetal clonotypes persist. To rule out contamination, the twin experiments were replicated at different times with different library preparation protocols. Results the study describes overall, beyond this receptor: Zero-insertion analyses could be partly confounded by invariant T cells such as MAIT and iNKT, although diverse VJ usage argued against such confounding for most clonotypes. Recombination models systematically underestimated out-of-frame TCR alpha sharing in monozygotic twins but agreed with sharing between unrelated individuals. Because the same donors could not be followed over many years, the conclusions depended on cross-sectional statistical analysis. The excess sharing between twins in beta out-of-frame sequences was weaker because fewer shared sequences reduced the signal-to-noise ratio. Fewer insertions were carried by abundant cord blood beta clonotypes, a similar but weaker trend appeared in young adult naive repertoires, and no such trend appeared in memory repertoires. Compared with coincidental sharing between unrelated individuals, out-of-frame TCR alpha sequences shared between twins showed an excess of sequences with low generation probability.

All donors were healthy Caucasians. V and J are truncated by 4 bases and 3 bases respectively, leaving an intervening sequence of 10 bases. CDR1 and CDR2 were assigned from the germline V gene as SQVTM and ANQGSEA. From the cysteine up to the phenylalanine, the CDR3 has a length of 13 residues. Left in the record is the CDR3 DNA by itself, 39 bases read in frame from the first base. The library was generated by 5' RACE. The data were produced on an Illumina HiSeq 2000. A universal primer binding site was added through template switching, and the final cDNA carried a unique molecular identifier so that TCR cDNA molecules could be counted accurately. Specific primers in the conserved constant-segment region were used to synthesize first-strand cDNA for TCR alpha and beta chains. Each cDNA library was double barcoded, with a SMART-Mk sample barcode plus Illumina barcodes, to control for contamination. TruSeq adapter sequences along with Illumina sample barcodes were introduced in two successive PCR steps. TCR alpha and beta cDNA libraries were sequenced on the Illumina HiSeq platform with custom primers. The source study handled its data this way. MiGEC processed the raw reads to extract unique molecular identifiers, while MiXCR was used to determine the CDR3 positions. Recombination models were inferred per individual with the repgenHMM and IGoR tools using an EM algorithm. Shared clonotype analysis was performed with the tcR package in R, normalizing sharing by the product of cloneset sizes. To study raw recombination without the effects of thymic and clonal selection, out-of-frame nonproductive sequences were analyzed. The public reads were run again by TCRdb, first through fastp at Q25 and then through MiXCR, and only productive beta chains were kept. All rows with the same CDR3 protein become a single entry with the most common DNA and genes. These V and J calls derive from TCRdb rather than the authors' analysis. This sample is represented by 1.5 million to 2 million distinct CDR3 sequences; around 33% of them were singletons. The ten largest account for about 0.25% of the sample.

This chain is built from TRBV29-1 and TRBJ2-4; a tentative D call is TRBD2 (7 bases match). The TCR was taken from a newborn girl in good health. Source material: cord blood. The nucleotide sequence reads TGCAGCGTTGGGGGGGGGCGCAAAAACATTCAGTACTTC. The resulting protein is CSVGGGRKNIQYF.